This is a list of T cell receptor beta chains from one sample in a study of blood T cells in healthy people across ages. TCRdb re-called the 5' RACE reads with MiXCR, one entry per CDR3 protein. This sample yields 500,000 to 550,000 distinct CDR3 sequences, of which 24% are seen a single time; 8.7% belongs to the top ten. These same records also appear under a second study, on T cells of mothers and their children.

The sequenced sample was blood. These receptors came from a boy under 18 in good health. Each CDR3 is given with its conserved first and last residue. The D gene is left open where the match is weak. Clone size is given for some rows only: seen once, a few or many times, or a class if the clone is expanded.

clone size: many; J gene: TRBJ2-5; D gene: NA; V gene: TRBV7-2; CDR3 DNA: TGTGCCAGCAGCTTCGCCCTCGGGACCCAGTACTTC; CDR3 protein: CASSFALGTQYF
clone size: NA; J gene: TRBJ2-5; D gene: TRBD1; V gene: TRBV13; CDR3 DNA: TGTGCCAGCAGCCGCAACCCGGGACAGGGGGCCCAGTACTTC; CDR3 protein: CASSRNPGQGAQYF
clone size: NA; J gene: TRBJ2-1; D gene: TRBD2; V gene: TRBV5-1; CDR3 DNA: TGCGCCAGCAGCTTTATAGCGGGGGGGCAATACAATGAGCAGTTCTTC; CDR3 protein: CASSFIAGGQYNEQFF
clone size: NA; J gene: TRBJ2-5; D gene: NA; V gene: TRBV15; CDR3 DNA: TGTGCCACCAGCAGAAGTAAGGGAGAGACCCAGTACTTC; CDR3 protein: CATSRSKGETQYF
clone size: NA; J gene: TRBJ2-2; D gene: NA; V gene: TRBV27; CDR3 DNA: TGTGCCAGCGGCTTAGGGATGGACACCGGGGAGCTGTTTTTT; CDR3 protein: CASGLGMDTGELFF
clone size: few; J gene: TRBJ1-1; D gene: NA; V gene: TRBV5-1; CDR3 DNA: TGCGCCAGCAGCTTGGCCCCTGGGGGCGAAGCTTTCTTT; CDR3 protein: CASSLAPGGEAFF
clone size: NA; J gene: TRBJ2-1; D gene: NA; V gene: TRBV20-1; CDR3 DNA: TGCAGTGCTAGTAAAGCTTTAGACTCCTACAATGAGCAGTTCTTC; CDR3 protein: CSASKALDSYNEQFF
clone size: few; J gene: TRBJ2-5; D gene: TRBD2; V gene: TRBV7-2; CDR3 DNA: TGTGCCAGCACCCTAGCGGGGGGCGACGAGACCCAGTACTTC; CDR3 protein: CASTLAGGDETQYF
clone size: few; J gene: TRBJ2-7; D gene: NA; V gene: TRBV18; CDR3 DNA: TGTGCCAGCTCACCGCATAGGGACGAGCAGTACTTC; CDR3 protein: CASSPHRDEQYF
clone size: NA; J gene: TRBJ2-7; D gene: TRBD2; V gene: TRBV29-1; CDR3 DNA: TGCAGCGTGGGGGGGACTAGCGGGCAGATCGTCTACGAGCAGTACTTC; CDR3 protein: CSVGGTSGQIVYEQYF
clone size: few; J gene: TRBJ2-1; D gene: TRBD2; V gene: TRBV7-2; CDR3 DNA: TGTGCCAGCAGGGGACGGGGAGGGCCCTACAATGAGCAGTTCTTC; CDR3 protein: CASRGRGGPYNEQFF
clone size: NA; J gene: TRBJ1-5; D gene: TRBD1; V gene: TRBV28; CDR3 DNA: TGTGCCAGCAGCTTGGGGACAGGGACTCAGTCCCAGCATTTT; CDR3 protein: CASSLGTGTQSQHF
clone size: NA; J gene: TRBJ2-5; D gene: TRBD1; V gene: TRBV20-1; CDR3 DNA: TGCAGTGCTAGAGAACAGGGGGCGCGGGAGACCCAGTACTTC; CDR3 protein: CSAREQGARETQYF
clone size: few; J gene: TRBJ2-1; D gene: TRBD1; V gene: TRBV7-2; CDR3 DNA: TGTGCCAGCAGCTTAGCTGGGACAGGGGGCCACAATGAGCAGTTCTTC; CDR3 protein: CASSLAGTGGHNEQFF
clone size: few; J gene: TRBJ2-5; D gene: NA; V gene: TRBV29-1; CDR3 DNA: TGCAGCGTTGGAGTCGGGGGACGGGAGACCCAGTACTTC; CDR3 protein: CSVGVGGRETQYF
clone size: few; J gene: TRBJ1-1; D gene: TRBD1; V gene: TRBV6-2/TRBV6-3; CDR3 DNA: TGTGCCAGCAGGACCACGGACAGGGTGTGGAACACTGAAGCTTTCTTT; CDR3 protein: CASRTTDRVWNTEAFF
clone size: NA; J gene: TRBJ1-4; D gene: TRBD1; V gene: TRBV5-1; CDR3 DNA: TGCGCCAGCAGCTTGGGGGACAGGGATGAAAAACTGTTTTTT; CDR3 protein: CASSLGDRDEKLFF
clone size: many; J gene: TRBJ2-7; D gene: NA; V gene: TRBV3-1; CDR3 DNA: TGTGCCAGCAGCCAAACGAAACCACCCTACGAGCAGTACTTC; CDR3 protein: CASSQTKPPYEQYF
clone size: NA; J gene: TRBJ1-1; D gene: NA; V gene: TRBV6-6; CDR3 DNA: TGTGCCAGCAGTTCTGTCTTGGGAACTGAAGCTTTCTTT; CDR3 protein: CASSSVLGTEAFF
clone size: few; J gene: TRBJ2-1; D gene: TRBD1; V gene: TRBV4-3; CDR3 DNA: TGCGCCAGCCGCGGGTCGTCGGACAGGGGGTACAATGAGCAGTTCTTC; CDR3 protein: CASRGSSDRGYNEQFF
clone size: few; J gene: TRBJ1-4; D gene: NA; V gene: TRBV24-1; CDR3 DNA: TGTGCCACCAGTGACCCGGGGAGGGAAGGGAATGAAAAACTGTTTTTT; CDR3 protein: CATSDPGREGNEKLFF
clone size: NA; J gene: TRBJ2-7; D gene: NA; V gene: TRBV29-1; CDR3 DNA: TGCAGCTCCGGGTCGAGTTTGGGGCGCGAGCAGTACTTC; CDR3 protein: CSSGSSLGREQYF
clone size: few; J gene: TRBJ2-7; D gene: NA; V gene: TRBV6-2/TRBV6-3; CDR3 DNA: TGTGCCAGCAGTCGGACGAGTCGAGCCTACGAGCAGTACTTC; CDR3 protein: CASSRTSRAYEQYF
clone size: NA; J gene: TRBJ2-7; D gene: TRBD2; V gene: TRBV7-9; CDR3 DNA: TGTGCCAGCAGCCCGACTTGGGCGGGGGGCCTCCCCGAGCAGTACTTT; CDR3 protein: CASSPTWAGGLPEQYF
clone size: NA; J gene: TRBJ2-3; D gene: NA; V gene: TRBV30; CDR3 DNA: TGTGCCTGGAGTCCAGAGTATGGGCGCACAGATACGCAGTATTTT; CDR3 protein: CAWSPEYGRTDTQYF
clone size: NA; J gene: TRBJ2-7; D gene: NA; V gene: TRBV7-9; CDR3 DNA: TGTGCCAGCAGCTTGACCGGGACTGCATATGGCGAGCAGTACTTC; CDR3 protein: CASSLTGTAYGEQYF
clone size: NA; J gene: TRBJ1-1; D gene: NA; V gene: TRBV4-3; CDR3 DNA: TGCGCCAGCAGCCAAGATGGTGTAGGGAACACTGAAGCTTTCTTT; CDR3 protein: CASSQDGVGNTEAFF
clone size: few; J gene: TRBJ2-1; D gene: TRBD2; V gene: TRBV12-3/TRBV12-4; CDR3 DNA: TGTGCCAGCAGTCAACCAGGCGGGGGACCACAGTTCTTC; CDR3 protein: CASSQPGGGPQFF
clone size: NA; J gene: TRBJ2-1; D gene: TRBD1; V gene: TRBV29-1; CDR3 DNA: TGCAGCGTTTGGGCAGGGGGATACAATGAGCAGTTCTTC; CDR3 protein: CSVWAGGYNEQFF
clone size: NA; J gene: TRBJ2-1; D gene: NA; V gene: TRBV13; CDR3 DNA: TGTGCCAGCAGCCCCACTAGTCCCTACAATGAGCAGTTCTTC; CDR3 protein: CASSPTSPYNEQFF
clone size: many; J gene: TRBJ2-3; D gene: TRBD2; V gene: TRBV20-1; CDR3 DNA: TGCAGTGCTAGTCCGACTAGCGGGAGATTAGATACGCAGTATTTT; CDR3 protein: CSASPTSGRLDTQYF
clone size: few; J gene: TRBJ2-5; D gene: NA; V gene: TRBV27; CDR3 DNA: TGTGCCAGTCCTGAGGGGGGGTTCGCAGAGACCCAGTACTTC; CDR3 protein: CASPEGGFAETQYF